The 9 T cell receptor beta chains below all came from one sample that was sequenced in a study of tumor-infiltrating lymphocytes in localized non-small cell lung cancer (dated by TCRdb to the early 2020s). Libraries were built with the immunoSEQ multiplex PCR assay. TCRdb took over this immuneACCESS table, retaining in-frame rearrangements with V and J assigned. Such tables are incomplete; in checked studies, under half of the missing clones stem from an unresolved V gene, and the remainder is unexplained. Recorded for this sample are over 10,000 clones; over 65% of them occurred a single time. The ten largest clones capture about 8.6% of the sample. Sequencing was carried out using lung tumor tissue. Receptor source: a human donor with non-small cell lung cancer.

The V call is TRBV18, the J call TRBJ2-5; weak D call: TRBD2 (5 bases). V lost 2 bases to trimming and J lost 5 bases, with 9 bases between them. The germline V gene encodes CDR1 KGHSH and CDR2 LQKENI. The CDR3 length is 13 residues. DNA of the CDR3: TGTGCCAGCTCACCAAGCACGGGGGAGACCCAGTACTTC. This gives the protein CASSPSTGETQYF.

The chain links TRBV30 to TRBJ2-5; perhaps D is TRBD1 or TRBD2 (5 bases each). TRBJ2-7 matches the DNA end more closely, so the J call is doubtful. CDR1 GTSNPN and CDR2 SVGIG come from the germline V gene (reference sequence). This CDR3 has 13 residues. The CDR3 sequence is CAWSTGLSYEQYF. The CDR3 bases are TGTGCCTGGAGTACAGGACTCTCCTACGAGCAGTACTTC.

The chain links TRBV27 to TRBJ2-3, with TRBD2 identical over 8 bases. J was trimmed by 3 bases and V by 2 bases; bases with no gene match: 10. This CDR3 contains 17 residues. Germline V lookup: CDR1 MNHEY, CDR2 SMNVEV (reference sequence). This CDR3 is CASSLLPAGGGTDTQYF. The DNA of the CDR3 is TGTGCCAGCAGTTTACTCCCGGCGGGGGGCGGGACAGATACGCAGTATTTT.

Comment on this clone: The junction differs from germline at one of its ends, possibly a read error. The chain is built from TRBV10-3 and TRBJ2-2; 10 bases match TRBD1. Germline V gives CDR1 ENHRY, CDR2 SYGVKD. The CDR3 runs 15 residues. CDR3 DNA: TGTGCCATCAGCCCGGGACAGGGGAACAACGGGGAGCTGTTTTTT. Translation gives CAISPGQGNNGELFF.

The sample holds a few counts of this clone. The V gene is TRBV10-2, the J gene TRBJ2-2, with TRBD2 matching 10 bases. The junction had 10 bases not matched to a gene; V was cut back by 7 bases and J by 5 bases. Per the germline V gene, CDR1 is WSHSY and CDR2 is SAAADI. This CDR3 has 16 amino acids. The CDR3 here is CASKASGGSGTGELFF. The CDR3 nucleotides read TGCGCCAGCAAGGCTAGCGGGGGCTCGGGTACCGGGGAGCTGTTTTTT.

The count of this clone is one. The chain employs TRBV10-1 and TRBJ2-7; TRBD1 matches at 9 bases. Germline-derived CDR1 and CDR2 are WNHNN and SYGVQD (reference sequence). Trimming at V came to 2 bases and at J to 5 bases, leaving 10 bases not matched to a gene. This CDR3 has 16 amino acids. In nucleotides, the CDR3 is TGCGCCAGCAGTGAGCTCCCCCCGGGACAGGGCAACGAGCAGTACTTC. Protein product: CASSELPPGQGNEQYF.

This clone was recorded only once. The chain recombines TRBV9 with TRBJ1-1, with D tentatively TRBD1 (6 bases). Per germline, CDR1 SGDLS and CDR2 YYNGEE. The CDR3 is 15 residues long. The V end lost 2 bases, the J end lost 5 bases, and 16 bases lay between the germline ends. The CDR3 sequence is CASSVGGQGRTEAFF. CDR3 bases: TGTGCCAGCAGCGTGGGGGGGCAGGGCCGGACTGAAGCTTTCTTT.

The chain links TRBV7-2 to TRBJ2-1; D is unclear. CDR3 length: 17 amino acids. The V gene's germline CDR1 is SGHTA and CDR2 FQGNSA. V gave up 5 bases and J gave up 4 bases, with 21 bases separating them. CDR3 DNA sequence: TGTGCCAGCAGCCTACCTACCGCCCCAAGGGCTTACAATGAGCAGTTCTTC. Translation: CASSLPTAPRAYNEQFF.

The rearrangement joins TRBV4-1 to TRBJ2-1; TRBD2 agrees at 11 bases. V shed 1 base, J shed 4 bases, and the junction held 18 bases outside the gene matches. The CDR3 runs 21 residues. Germline V gene sequence: CDR1 MGHRA, CDR2 YSYEKL. For the CDR3, the DNA is TGCGCCAGCAGCCAAGTAGTCTCTTACCGGGGACTAGCGGACGTATACAATGAGCAGTTCTTC. The encoded protein is CASSQVVSYRGLADVYNEQFF.